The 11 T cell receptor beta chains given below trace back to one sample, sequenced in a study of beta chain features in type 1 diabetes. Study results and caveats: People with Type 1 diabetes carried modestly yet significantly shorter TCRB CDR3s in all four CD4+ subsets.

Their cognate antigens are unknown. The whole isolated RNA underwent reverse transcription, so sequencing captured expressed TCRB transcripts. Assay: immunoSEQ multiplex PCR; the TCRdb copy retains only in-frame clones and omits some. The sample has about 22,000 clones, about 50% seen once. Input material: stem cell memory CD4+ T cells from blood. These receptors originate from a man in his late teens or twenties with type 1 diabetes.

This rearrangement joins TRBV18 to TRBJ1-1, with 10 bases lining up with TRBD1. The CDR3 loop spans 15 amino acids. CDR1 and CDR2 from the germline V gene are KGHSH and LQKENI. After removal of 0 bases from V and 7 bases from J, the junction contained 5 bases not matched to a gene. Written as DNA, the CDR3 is TGTGCCAGCTCACCACCGGGGACAGGGGCTAATGAAGCTTTCTTT. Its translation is CASSPPGTGANEAFF.

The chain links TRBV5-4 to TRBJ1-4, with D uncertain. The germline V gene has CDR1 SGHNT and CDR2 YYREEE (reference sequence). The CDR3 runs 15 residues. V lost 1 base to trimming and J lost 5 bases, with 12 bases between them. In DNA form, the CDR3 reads TGTGCCAGCAGCTTGTCTCTTTCGGAGAATGAAAAACTGTTTTTT. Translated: CASSLSLSENEKLFF. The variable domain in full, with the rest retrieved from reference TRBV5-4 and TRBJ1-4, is ETGVTQSPTHLIKTRGQQVTLRCSSQSGHNTVSWYQQALGQGPQFIFQYYREEENGRGNFPPRFSGLQFPNYSSELNVNALELDDSALYLCASSLSLSENEKLFFGSGTQLSVL.

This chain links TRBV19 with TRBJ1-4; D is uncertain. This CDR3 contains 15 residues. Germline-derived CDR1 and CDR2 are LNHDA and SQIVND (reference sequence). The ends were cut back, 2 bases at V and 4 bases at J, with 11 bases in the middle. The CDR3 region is CASSIRAGNNEKLFF. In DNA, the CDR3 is TGTGCCAGTAGTATACGTGCCGGGAATAATGAAAAACTGTTTTTT.

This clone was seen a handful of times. This CDR3 reads CASSRLGAHRGIGDEQFF. The CDR3 nucleotides are TGTGCCAGCAGCCGTCTTGGGGCCCACAGGGGGATCGGCGATGAGCAGTTCTTC. The chain has TRBV21-1 and TRBJ2-1; TRBD1 was called by the table and not checked on the DNA. TRBV21-1 is a pseudogene. The CDR3 is made up of 18 amino acids.

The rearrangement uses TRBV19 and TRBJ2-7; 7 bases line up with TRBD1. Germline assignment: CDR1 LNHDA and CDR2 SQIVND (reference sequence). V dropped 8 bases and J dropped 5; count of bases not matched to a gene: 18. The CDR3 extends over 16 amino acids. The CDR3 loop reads CASRPGTARRRDEQYF. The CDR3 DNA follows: TGTGCCAGTCGGCCGGGGACAGCTCGACGTCGCGACGAGCAGTACTTC.

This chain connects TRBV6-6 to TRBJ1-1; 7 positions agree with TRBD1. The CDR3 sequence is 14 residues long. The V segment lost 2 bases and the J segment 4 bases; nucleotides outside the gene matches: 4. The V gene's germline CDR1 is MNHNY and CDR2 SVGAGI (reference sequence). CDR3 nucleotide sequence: TGTGCCAGCAGTTACAGGGGGCTACGCACTGAAGCTTTCTTT. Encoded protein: CASSYRGLRTEAFF.

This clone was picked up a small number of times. The CDR3 reads CASSHHLLAGVLARNEQFF. CDR3 nucleotide sequence: TGCGCCAGCAGCCACCACTTACTAGCGGGAGTACTTGCTAGGAATGAGCAGTTCTTC. The chain uses TRBV4-1 and TRBJ2-1, with 11 positions matching TRBD2. There are 19 residues in the CDR3. Germline V gives CDR1 MGHRA, CDR2 YSYEKL. J gave up 7 bases and V 3 bases, and 17 bases lay outside the gene matches.

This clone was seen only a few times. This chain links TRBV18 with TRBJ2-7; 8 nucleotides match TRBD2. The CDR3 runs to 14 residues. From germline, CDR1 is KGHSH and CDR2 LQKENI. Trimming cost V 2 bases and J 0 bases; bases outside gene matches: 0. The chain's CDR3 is CASSPSGGSYEQYF. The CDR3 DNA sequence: TGTGCCAGCTCACCAAGCGGGGGCTCCTACGAGCAGTACTTC.

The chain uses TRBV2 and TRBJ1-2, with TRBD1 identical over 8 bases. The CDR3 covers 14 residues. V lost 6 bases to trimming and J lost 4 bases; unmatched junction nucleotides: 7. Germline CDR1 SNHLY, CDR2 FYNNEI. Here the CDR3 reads CASREGQVAYGYTF. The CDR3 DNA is TGTGCCAGCAGAGAGGGACAGGTGGCCTATGGCTACACCTTC.

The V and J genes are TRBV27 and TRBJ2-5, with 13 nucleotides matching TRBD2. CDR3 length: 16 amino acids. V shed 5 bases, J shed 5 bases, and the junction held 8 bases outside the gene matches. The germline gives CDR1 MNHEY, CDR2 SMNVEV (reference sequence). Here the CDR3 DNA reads TGTGCCAGCAGTACCACACTAGCGGGAGGGATCGAGACCCAGTACTTC. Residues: CASSTTLAGGIETQYF.

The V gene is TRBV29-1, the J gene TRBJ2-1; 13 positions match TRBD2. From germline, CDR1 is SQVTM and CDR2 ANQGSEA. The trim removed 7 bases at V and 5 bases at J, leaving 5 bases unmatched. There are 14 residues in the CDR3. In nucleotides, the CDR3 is TGCAGCGCCGAGGGACTAGCGGGAAACAATGAGCAGTTCTTC. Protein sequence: CSAEGLAGNNEQFF.